The 19 T cell receptor beta chains reported below all come from one sample, sequenced in a study of blood T cell repertoires in COVID-19 (dated by TCRdb to about 2020). The receptor library was made with the immunoSEQ multiplex PCR assay. TCRdb's version of the immuneACCESS table is confined to in-frame rearrangements and falls short of the full clone set. An unresolved V gene accounts for under half of the shortfall where checked; the remainder is of unknown origin. Here the sample has about 280,000 clones; around nine tenths occur a single time. The ten largest account for roughly 6.3% of the sample. What was sequenced was PBMCs or T cells enriched from blood (not recorded which). The receptor set was obtained from a woman aged 40-49 years who had recovered from COVID-19.

The chain has TRBV27 and TRBJ2-2, with 9 bases lining up with TRBD2. V dropped 3 bases and J dropped 7; count of bases not matched to a gene: 6. Germline assignment: CDR1 MNHEY and CDR2 SMNVEV (reference sequence). The CDR3 length is 15 residues. The chain's CDR3 is CASSFSGRIGGELFF. CDR3 sequence (DNA): TGTGCCAGCAGTTTCAGCGGGAGGATAGGCGGGGAGCTGTTTTTT.

This sequence joins TRBV9 and TRBJ2-5, with D possibly matching TRBD1 (6 bases). CDR1 and CDR2 from the germline V gene are SGDLS and YYNGEE. CDR3 size: 15 residues. V lost 0 bases and J lost 2, with 11 bases in between. CDR3 bases: TGTGCCAGCAGCGTAGCAGGACAGAAACAAGAGACCCAGTACTTC. It is translated as CASSVAGQKQETQYF.

The gene calls are TRBV10-3 and TRBJ1-2, with a weak D call TRBD1 (6 bases). This CDR3 is 13 amino acids long. V was shortened by 11 bases and J by 4 bases, with 17 bases between the two germline ends. Looked up from germline, CDR1 is ENHRY and CDR2 is SYGVKD. CDR3 DNA: TGTGCCGCCGCACAGGGTCCCGTCTATGGCTACACCTTC. Its protein is CAAAQGPVYGYTF.

The rearrangement uses TRBV9 and TRBJ1-2, with D possibly TRBD1 on 6 matching bases. Trimming took 4 bases from V and 3 from J, leaving 13 bases between them. Germline assignment: CDR1 SGDLS and CDR2 YYNGEE. The CDR3 has 14 residues. CDR3: CASSSSSGDYGYTF. DNA for the CDR3: TGTGCCAGCAGCTCCTCTTCAGGGGACTATGGCTACACCTTC.

V gene TRBV9 combines with J gene TRBJ1-1; D might be TRBD1 (5 bases). Germline values: CDR1 SGDLS, CDR2 YYNGEE. With 2 bases removed from V and 8 bases from J, the gap between germline ends came to 22 bases. CDR3 length: 16 residues. CDR3 amino acids: CASSVGIGAGGEEAFF. The CDR3 DNA reads as TGTGCCAGCAGCGTGGGTATAGGGGCCGGGGGTGAAGAAGCTTTCTTT.

The chain joins TRBV6-5 to TRBJ1-2; 11 nucleotides agree with TRBD1. With 6 bases clipped from V and 3 bases from J, the junction kept 6 bases outside the gene matches. The CDR3 runs 15 residues. From germline, CDR1 is MNHEY and CDR2 SVGAGI. CDR3 amino acids: CASSGQGAGDYGYTF. In nucleotides, the CDR3 is TGTGCCAGCAGCGGACAGGGGGCGGGTGACTATGGCTACACCTTC.

This CDR3 reads CASSETSGTGELFF. In DNA form, the CDR3 reads TGTGCCAGCAGTGAAACTAGCGGGACCGGGGAGCTGTTTTTT. This chain joins TRBV25-1 and TRBJ2-2, with 9 nucleotides matching TRBD2. The CDR3 covers 14 residues. Germline CDR1 reads MGHDK; CDR2 reads SYGVNS. J was trimmed by 5 bases and V by 2 bases; bases with no gene match: 0.

V is TRBV28 and J is TRBJ2-1, with 9 bases identical to TRBD1. V gave up 4 bases and J gave up 6 bases; unmatched junction bases: 7. The CDR3 has 15 amino acids. The germline gives CDR1 MDHEN, CDR2 SYDVKM. The CDR3 DNA sequence: TGTGCCAGCAGTTCCCCGGGACAGGGACTCAATGAGCAGTTCTTC. Its translation is CASSSPGQGLNEQFF.

The CDR3, as DNA: TGTGCCAGTAGTCCCCGGGACAGGTTCGCATTTACCTACGAGCAGTACTTC. Translating gives CASSPRDRFAFTYEQYF. The chain carries TRBV19 and TRBJ2-7; 8 nucleotides line up with TRBD1. The germline gives CDR1 LNHDA, CDR2 SQIVND (reference sequence). Trimming removed 5 bases from V and 2 bases from J; junction bases left unmatched: 14. CDR3 size: 17 residues.

V is TRBV12-5 and J is TRBJ2-2, with TRBD2 identical over 12 bases. Trimming at V came to 5 bases and at J to 7 bases, leaving 11 bases not matched to a gene. The germline gives CDR1 LGHNT, CDR2 FRNRAP. The CDR3 runs 17 residues. Here the CDR3 reads CASGHPSGRADSGELFF. The CDR3 coding sequence is TGTGCTAGTGGTCACCCTAGCGGGAGGGCCGATAGCGGGGAGCTGTTTTTT.

The CDR3 nucleotides read TGTGCCATCAGCCCTAGGCTAGCGGGAGTGTCTTATTTT. Protein sequence: CAISPRLAGVSYF. The V and J genes are TRBV10-3 and TRBJ2-3; the match to TRBD2 covers 10 bases. The CDR3 spans 13 residues. Germline trimming cut 6 bases from V and 15 bases from J; bases unmatched to any gene: 12. Germline CDR1 reads ENHRY; CDR2 reads SYGVKD.

This chain links TRBV7-2 with TRBJ2-1; 9 bases agree with TRBD2. V shed 0 bases, J shed 4 bases, and the junction held 10 bases outside the gene matches. The CDR3 loop spans 18 amino acids. Germline lookup yields CDR1 SGHTA and CDR2 FQGNSA. The CDR3 sequence is CASSLARGAGGPYNEQFF. Here the CDR3 DNA reads TGTGCCAGCAGCTTAGCGCGGGGCGCGGGAGGGCCTTACAATGAGCAGTTCTTC.

The rearrangement links TRBV7-2 to TRBJ1-2; a weak D match, TRBD1 (6 bases). V dropped 5 bases and J dropped 2 bases, with 18 bases sitting between them. The CDR3 is 16 residues long. CDR1 is SGHTA, CDR2 FQGNSA, per germline. Here the CDR3 DNA reads TGTGCCAGCAGCCGGTCGGTTCAGGACAGAAACTATGGCTACACCTTC. Translated, it gives CASSRSVQDRNYGYTF.

The chain carries TRBV4-1 and TRBJ1-3; maybe TRBD1 (5 bases). V was trimmed by 4 bases and J by 1 base, leaving 14 bases between them. This CDR3 has 16 amino acids. Looked up from germline, CDR1 is MGHRA and CDR2 is YSYEKL. DNA of the CDR3: TGCGCCAGCAGCCCGACCCCCGGACAATCTGGAAACACCATATATTTT. Its translation is CASSPTPGQSGNTIYF.

The chain carries TRBV5-1 and TRBJ1-5, with 8 bases identical to TRBD1. Trimming at V came to 5 bases and at J to 6 bases, leaving 7 bases not matched to a gene. CDR1 is SGHRS, CDR2 YFSETQ, per germline. The CDR3 totals 14 residues. CDR3 nucleotides: TGCGCCAGCAGTAAAGGACAGGGCTTTCAGCCCCAGCATTTT. It yields the protein CASSKGQGFQPQHF.

The V and J genes are TRBV10-3 and TRBJ1-5; D is unresolved. Germline V gene lookup returns CDR1 ENHRY and CDR2 SYGVKD. Trimming removed 3 bases from V and 10 bases from J, with 13 bases in between. This CDR3 contains 13 residues. The CDR3, as DNA: TGTGCCATCAGTGAACGTTCAGATTTCCCCCAGCATTTT. This gives the protein CAISERSDFPQHF.

In regard to this clone: Different DNA sequences within this sample yield the same CDR3. The rearrangement uses TRBV6-5 and TRBJ1-1; D is possibly TRBD1 (5 bases). V gave up 2 bases and J gave up 1 base, with 5 bases separating them. CDR1 and CDR2 from the germline V gene are MNHEY and SVGAGI. The CDR3 contains 13 residues. In nucleotides, the CDR3 is TGTGCCAGCAGTTACCAGGGGAACACTGAAGCTTTCTTT. It yields the protein CASSYQGNTEAFF.

The rearrangement joins TRBV28 to TRBJ2-7; tentatively, D is TRBD1 (5 bases). There are 14 residues in the CDR3. CDR1 and CDR2 (germline): MDHEN, SYDVKM. V shed 5 bases and J shed 4 bases, with 15 bases lying between them. Here the CDR3 reads CASSTSVGVYEQYF. In nucleotides, the CDR3 is TGTGCCAGCAGTACATCGGTAGGGGTTTACGAGCAGTACTTC.

The rearrangement uses TRBV18 and TRBJ1-6, with 9 bases identical to TRBD1. V was pared by 7 bases and J by 9 bases, with 4 bases of the junction left unmatched. Germline CDR1 KGHSH, CDR2 LQKENI. This CDR3 spans 13 amino acids. The CDR3 is CASYPGQGSPLHF. The CDR3 coding sequence is TGTGCCAGCTACCCGGGACAGGGTTCACCCCTCCACTTT.